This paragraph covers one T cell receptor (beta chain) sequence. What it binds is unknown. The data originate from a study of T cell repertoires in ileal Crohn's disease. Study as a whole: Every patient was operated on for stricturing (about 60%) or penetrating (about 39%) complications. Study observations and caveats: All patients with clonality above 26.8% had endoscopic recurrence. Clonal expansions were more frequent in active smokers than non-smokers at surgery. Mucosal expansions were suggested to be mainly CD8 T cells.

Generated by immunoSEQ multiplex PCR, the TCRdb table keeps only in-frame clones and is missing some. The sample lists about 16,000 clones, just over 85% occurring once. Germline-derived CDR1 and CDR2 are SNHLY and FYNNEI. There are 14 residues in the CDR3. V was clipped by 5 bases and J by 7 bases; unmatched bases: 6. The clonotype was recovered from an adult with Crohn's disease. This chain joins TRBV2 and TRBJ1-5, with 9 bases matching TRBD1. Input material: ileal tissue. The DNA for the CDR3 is TGTGCCAGCAGTCCACAGGGGGCACGGCAGCCCCAGCATTTT. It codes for CASSPQGARQPQHF.